This T cell receptor (beta chain) was recorded in a study of spatial heterogeneity in lung cancer (dated by TCRdb to between 2018 and 2020). For the study in its entirety: Beta-chain transcripts were consistently detected in greater numbers than alpha-chain transcripts, which likely reflects a higher abundance of beta-chain transcripts. Nonsynonymous mutation counts, determined by whole-exome sequencing of tumor tissue, were related to TCR repertoire features. At surgery, both alpha and beta chains were TCR-sequenced in 200 to 250 tumor regions, fewer than 85 matched nontumor lung samples and 50 to 60 PBMC samples. In the raw uncorrected reads, each unique combination of TCR and UMI appeared more than ten times on average. TCR alpha and beta repertoires were quantitatively compared across multiple tumor regions, matched nontumor lung and blood in non-small cell lung cancer. Study-wide conclusions, independent of this receptor: Additional single-cell paired TCR alpha and beta sequencing was considered necessary to confirm, at a functional level, the hypothesis that regional TCRs recognize regional mutations.

Library construction relied on 5' RACE. Sequencing relied on a NextSeq 500. In the TCR library protocol, a unique molecular identifier was attached to each TCR cDNA molecule so that PCR and sequencing errors could be corrected. The paper's data handling went like this. Decombinator tools were used for TCR identification, UMI-based error correction and CDR3 extraction. Expanded TCRs were defined as those above a frequency of 2 per 1,000, corresponding to the top 1% of the tumor frequency distribution. Rényi diversity was computed with the R vegan package after subsampling each repertoire 100 times to 5,000 TCRs. CDR3 similarity networks were built from amino acid triplet string-kernel similarity, connecting CDR3s with pairwise similarity above 0.82. TCRdb trimmed the raw reads at Q25, called clones with MiXCR and kept productive beta chains. Rows merge per CDR3 protein into single entries with the most common DNA and genes. It is TCRdb's table, rather than the study itself, that gives the V and J calls and clone size. The sample has 2,500 to 3,000 distinct CDR3 sequences on record, about 12% of them singletons. Roughly a third of the sample is in the top ten clones.

Reading the label with the study, this specimen's time point is: sample taken at primary tumor resection. Without any cell sorting, TCR sequencing was performed on whole RNA extracted either from tumor and nontumor lung tissue or from cryopreserved PBMC samples. Donors were 65 to 85 patients with early-stage, untreated non-small cell lung cancer from the lung TRACERx cohort. Only patients for whom sufficient RNA was available from at least two tumor regions were selected for TCR sequencing. Before selection, tumor and adjacent nontumor lung specimens were reviewed by a lung pathologist. The CDR1 and CDR2 encoded by the germline V gene are SGHDT and YYEEEE. From the cysteine up to the phenylalanine, the CDR3 has a length of 14 residues. The sequence is cut down to CDR3 DNA, 42 bases in frame from base 1. The trim is 0 bases for V and 4 bases for J, with a gap of 10 bases between the germline ends.

This clonotype was detected ten times or more. Its antigen target is currently unknown. No much larger clonotype is one base removed from it; base qualities were not supplied. The receptor was isolated from a male donor with early-stage non-small cell lung cancer. The sequenced sample was normal lung tissue next to the tumor, obtained at surgery. The chain was built from TRBV5-6 and TRBJ1-2, with a weak D call of TRBD1 (5 bases match). The CDR3 protein: CASSLVRQSYGYTF. The nucleotide sequence is TGTGCCAGCAGCTTGGTGAGACAGAGCTATGGCTACACCTTC.